These 28 T cell receptor beta chains were sequenced from one sample in a study of cytomegalovirus exposure and HLA in healthy donors. Using immunoSEQ multiplex PCR, the repertoire was profiled, and TCRdb retains in-frame clones only, with some absent. This table has roughly 150,000 clones, around 93% appearing once. Sequencing was carried out using PBMCs. These TCRs come from a man between 18 and 29 years old in good health and CMV-seropositive.

This chain links TRBV9 with TRBJ2-7; 14 bases match TRBD2. CDR1 and CDR2 from the germline V gene are SGDLS and YYNGEE. Germline trimming cut 0 bases from V and 5 bases from J; bases unmatched to any gene: 10. The CDR3 runs 18 residues. The CDR3 reads CASSVGGLAGESFHEQYF. The CDR3 DNA sequence: TGTGCCAGCAGCGTAGGGGGACTAGCGGGAGAATCGTTCCACGAGCAGTACTTC.

The V gene is TRBV6-6, the J gene TRBJ2-1, with 7 nucleotides matching TRBD2. CDR1 and CDR2 from the germline V gene are MNHNY and SVGAGI (reference sequence). The trim removed 2 bases at V and 2 bases at J, leaving 0 bases unmatched. CDR3 size: 14 residues. In DNA, the CDR3 is TGTGCCAGCAGTTACCGGGGGGCCTACAATGAGCAGTTCTTC. This translates into CASSYRGAYNEQFF.

This clone was seen a few times. The chain recombines TRBV7-2 with TRBJ2-1; 8 bases line up with TRBD1. The CDR3 contains 14 residues. After removal of 3 bases from V and 5 bases from J, the junction contained 3 bases not matched to a gene. Germline assignment: CDR1 SGHTA and CDR2 FQGNSA. CDR3 nucleotides: TGTGCCAGCAGCTTTCAGGGGGCCAACAATGAGCAGTTCTTC. Translated, it gives CASSFQGANNEQFF.

The V and J genes are TRBV13 and TRBJ2-7; TRBD1 agrees at 10 bases. V shed 1 base and J 2 bases; nucleotides not matched to a gene: 2. The CDR3 length is 15 residues. Germline V gene lookup returns CDR1 PRHDT and CDR2 FYEKMQ (reference sequence). The CDR3 DNA follows: TGTGCCAGCAGCTTAGAAGGGACAGGGGCCTACGAGCAGTACTTC. Its translation: CASSLEGTGAYEQYF.

The chain uses TRBV4-1 and TRBJ2-5; TRBD2 agrees at 13 bases. Germline V gene sequence: CDR1 MGHRA, CDR2 YSYEKL. V lost 0 bases and J lost 4; bases outside the gene matches: 2. There are 16 residues in the CDR3. The CDR3: CASSQDRTSGRETQYF. CDR3 coding DNA: TGCGCCAGCAGCCAAGATAGGACTAGCGGGAGAGAGACCCAGTACTTC.

The rearrangement links TRBV30 to TRBJ2-1, with 7 bases matching TRBD2. The V gene end was trimmed by 0 bases and the J gene end by 4 bases; junction bases not matched to a gene: 6. The CDR3 consists of 15 residues. CDR1 and CDR2 from the germline V gene are GTSNPN and SVGIG (reference sequence). This CDR3 reads CAWSVGLAAYNEQFF. CDR3 nucleotides: TGTGCCTGGAGTGTAGGGCTAGCGGCTTACAATGAGCAGTTCTTC.

CDR3 sequence reads: CASSLVRLAVYNEQFF. The DNA for the CDR3 is TGTGCCAGCAGTTTGGTCCGCCTAGCGGTGTACAATGAGCAGTTCTTC. The chain recombines TRBV2 with TRBJ2-1, with 7 bases fitting TRBD2. This CDR3 is 16 amino acids long. The V gene's germline CDR1 is SNHLY and CDR2 FYNNEI. After removal of 5 bases from V and 4 bases from J, the junction contained 11 bases not matched to a gene.

This chain links TRBV6-1 with TRBJ1-3; D ambiguous. V was pared by 0 bases and J by 0 bases, with 9 bases between. The CDR3 runs 16 residues. Germline V gene sequence: CDR1 MNHNS, CDR2 SASEGT. CDR3 DNA: TGTGCCAGCAGTGAAGCCAGGTCCTACTCTGGAAACACCATATATTTT. It specifies CASSEARSYSGNTIYF.

This clone occurred once. The chain is built from TRBV7-7 and TRBJ2-2; D is perhaps TRBD1 (5 bases). CDR3 length equals 14 residues. Per the germline V gene, CDR1 is SSHAT and CDR2 is FNYEAQ (reference sequence). V was cut by 5 bases and J by 10 bases, with 17 bases left in between. CDR3 loop: CASSLIQGAEELFF. DNA for the CDR3: TGTGCCAGCAGCCTGATCCAGGGTGCAGAGGAGCTGTTTTTT.

The CDR3: CASSFAGEGGFTYGYTF. DNA of the CDR3: TGTGCCAGCAGTTTCGCGGGGGAGGGGGGCTTTACCTATGGCTACACCTTC. The chain is built from TRBV28 and TRBJ1-2; perhaps TRBD1 as D (6 bases). Trimming removed 3 bases at V and 4 bases at J, with 21 bases between. Per the germline V gene, CDR1 is MDHEN and CDR2 is SYDVKM. The CDR3 covers 17 residues.

This chain links TRBV7-9 with TRBJ2-1; tentative D call: TRBD2 (6 bases). The CDR3 length is 14 residues. Trimming pared 5 bases from V and 9 bases from J, leaving 17 bases between. CDR1 and CDR2 from the germline V gene are SEHNR and FQNEAQ (reference sequence). In DNA form, the CDR3 reads TGTGCCAGCAGCCCCTCCGTTGGGCGGGGTGAGCAGTTCTTC. As protein: CASSPSVGRGEQFF.

The chain joins TRBV18 to TRBJ1-5; 8 nucleotides agree with TRBD1. The ends lost 5 bases at V and 5 bases at J; junction bases unmatched: 5. Germline CDR1 is KGHSH and CDR2 is LQKENI. This CDR3 has 14 amino acids. CDR3: CASSWTGKDQPQHF. DNA for the CDR3: TGTGCCAGCTCATGGACAGGGAAGGATCAGCCCCAGCATTTT.

The CDR3 protein is CASSLRQENIQYF. CDR3 DNA sequence: TGTGCCAGCAGCTTGAGGCAGGAAAACATTCAGTACTTC. This rearrangement joins TRBV5-6 to TRBJ2-4; no definite D call. CDR1 is SGHDT, CDR2 YYEEEE, per germline. This CDR3 is 13 amino acids long. V lost 1 base to trimming and J lost 5 bases, with 7 bases between them.

This clone was found once. The same CDR3 also results from other DNA sequences found in this sample. This rearrangement joins TRBV6-5 to TRBJ1-2, with 7 bases aligning to TRBD1. Germline CDR1 reads MNHEY; CDR2 reads SVGAGI. J was trimmed by 4 bases and V by 6 bases; bases with no gene match: 2. The CDR3 covers 12 residues. The CDR3 DNA reads as TGTGCCAGCAGCCCAGGGGGCTATGGCTACACCTTC. Translation gives CASSPGGYGYTF.

This chain uses TRBV18 with TRBJ1-5; 7 bases agree with TRBD1. V dropped 5 bases and J dropped 2; count of bases not matched to a gene: 3. Germline loops: CDR1 KGHSH, CDR2 LQKENI. The CDR3 has 14 residues. The CDR3 sequence: CASSATGGNQPQHF. In DNA, the CDR3 is TGTGCCAGCTCAGCCACAGGGGGCAATCAGCCCCAGCATTTT. Full variable domain (outside the CDR3, taken from reference TRBV18 and TRBJ1-5): NAGVMQNPRHLVRRRGQEARLRCSPMKGHSHVYWYRQLPEEGLKFMVYLQKENIIDESGMPKERFSAEFPKEGPSILRIQQVVRGDSAAYFCASSATGGNQPQHFGDGTRLSIL.

V is TRBV6-4 and J is TRBJ2-1; D perhaps matches TRBD2 (5 bases). CDR3 size: 16 residues. Germline V gives CDR1 MRHNA, CDR2 SNTAGT. The ends were cut back, 0 bases at V and 2 bases at J, with 11 bases in the middle. The CDR3 nucleotides read TGTGCCAGCAGTGACTCGTATAGCGAGACCTACAATGAGCAGTTCTTC. Translated, it gives CASSDSYSETYNEQFF.

The chain has TRBV4-1 and TRBJ1-5; D remains unclear. Trimming pared 0 bases from V and 6 bases from J, leaving 9 bases between. The germline V gene encodes CDR1 MGHRA and CDR2 YSYEKL. CDR3 length: 14 amino acids. CDR3 in amino acids: CASSQDIIGQPQHF. Written as DNA, the CDR3 is TGCGCCAGCAGCCAAGACATAATCGGTCAGCCCCAGCATTTT.

This rearrangement joins TRBV9 to TRBJ1-1; 9 bases line up with TRBD1. CDR3 size: 16 residues. After removal of 3 bases from V and 0 bases from J, the junction contained 6 bases not matched to a gene. Germline lookup yields CDR1 SGDLS and CDR2 YYNGEE. CDR3 sequence: CASSARTGVVNTEAFF. The CDR3 nucleotides are TGTGCCAGCAGCGCTCGGACAGGGGTCGTGAACACTGAAGCTTTCTTT. Combining the CDR3 with reference TRBV9 and TRBJ1-1 gives the whole variable domain DSGVTQTPKHLITATGQRVTLRCSPRSGDLSVYWYQQSLDQGLQFLIQYYNGEERAKGNILERFSAQQFPDLHSELNLSSLELGDSALYFCASSARTGVVNTEAFFGQGTRLTVV.

This rearrangement joins TRBV5-1 to TRBJ2-1; 8 bases match TRBD2. This CDR3 has 16 residues. Germline CDR1 and CDR2: SGHRS and YFSETQ. J was trimmed by 4 bases and V by 0 bases; bases with no gene match: 6. The CDR3 protein is CASSLVAGGGYNEQFF. CDR3 coding DNA: TGCGCCAGCAGCTTGGTCGCGGGAGGTGGTTACAATGAGCAGTTCTTC.

The V and J genes are TRBV2 and TRBJ2-3; 10 bases fit TRBD1. After removal of 6 bases from V and 3 bases from J, the junction contained 3 bases not matched to a gene. Germline V gives CDR1 SNHLY, CDR2 FYNNEI. CDR3 length: 14 amino acids. The CDR3 spells CASSRDRGTDTQYF. In DNA form, the CDR3 reads TGTGCCAGCAGCCGGGACAGGGGAACAGATACGCAGTATTTT.

The chain combines TRBV21-1 with TRBJ1-4. TRBV21-1 is tagged as a pseudogene. The CDR3 contains 13 residues. The CDR3 reads CASSKGGGGKLFF. The CDR3 region has the DNA TGTGCCAGCAGCAAAGGCGGGGGAGGAAAACTGTTTTTT.

This clone was observed many times. Other DNA sequences of this sample code for an identical CDR3. The V gene is TRBV29-1, the J gene TRBJ1-5, with D perhaps matching TRBD1 (5 bases). The CDR3 spans 14 residues. Germline V lookup: CDR1 SQVTM, CDR2 ANQGSEA. The V end lost 5 bases, the J end lost 2 bases, and 13 bases lay between the germline ends. The CDR3 sequence is CSVLQGSGNQPQHF. The CDR3 bases are TGCAGCGTTCTCCAGGGTAGTGGCAATCAGCCCCAGCATTTT.

The V call is TRBV4-1, the J call TRBJ2-1, with 7 bases that match TRBD2. The ends lost 2 bases at V and 6 bases at J; junction bases unmatched: 7. The germline CDR1 and CDR2 sequences are MGHRA and YSYEKL. The CDR3 extends over 15 amino acids. Here the CDR3 DNA reads TGCGCCAGCAGCCAAATACGGGAGGTGTCCAATGAGCAGTTCTTC. Translation: CASSQIREVSNEQFF.

V gene TRBV18 combines with J gene TRBJ2-1; 14 bases line up with TRBD2. V shed 6 bases and J 6 bases; nucleotides not matched to a gene: 4. Germline V gene data show CDR1 as KGHSH and CDR2 as LQKENI. The CDR3 is 15 amino acids. The CDR3 nucleotides are TGTGCCAGCTCCCCCGGGACTAGCGGGAGCAATGAGCAGTTCTTC. Translating it yields CASSPGTSGSNEQFF.

The chain uses TRBV7-2 and TRBJ2-1, with D perhaps matching TRBD1 (6 bases). This CDR3 has 16 amino acids. V shed 2 bases and J shed 0 bases, with 11 bases lying between them. Germline lookup yields CDR1 SGHTA and CDR2 FQGNSA. CDR3 in DNA: TGTGCCAGCAGCTTACGAACAGGGTTCTCCTACAATGAGCAGTTCTTC. It yields the protein CASSLRTGFSYNEQFF.

The V gene is TRBV7-2, the J gene TRBJ1-3; D remains unclear. V was clipped by 4 bases and J by 1 base, with 8 bases between them. The V gene's germline CDR1 is SGHTA and CDR2 FQGNSA. The CDR3 length is 14 residues. The CDR3 DNA reads as TGTGCCAGCAGCTCCCCGAGGTCTGGAAACACCATATATTTT. Protein product: CASSSPRSGNTIYF.

The rearrangement uses TRBV29-1 and TRBJ2-1, with D perhaps matching TRBD1 (5 bases). Trimming took off 4 bases at V and 0 bases at J, with 7 bases between the two ends. CDR1 is SQVTM, CDR2 ANQGSEA, per germline. The length of the CDR3 is 13 residues. CDR3 residues: CSVVQGSYNEQFF. The CDR3 nucleotides are TGCAGCGTTGTGCAGGGCTCCTACAATGAGCAGTTCTTC.

This clone appeared once. The V and J genes are TRBV5-1 and TRBJ2-3; 10 nucleotides match TRBD2. Trimming cost V 3 bases and J 5 bases; bases outside gene matches: 9. CDR1 SGHRS and CDR2 YFSETQ come from the germline V gene. This CDR3 spans 16 amino acids. In nucleotides, the CDR3 is TGCGCCAGCAGCTCTCAGCCTAGCGGGAGTGGAGATACGCAGTATTTT. The encoded protein is CASSSQPSGSGDTQYF.